Below are 6 T cell receptor beta chains sequenced from a single sample in a study of blood T cell repertoires in COVID-19. Method: immunoSEQ multiplex PCR; TCRdb's copy keeps in-frame clones and lacks some. The table lists over 350,000 clones, about 89% of them singletons. Sequences were obtained from PBMCs or T cells enriched from blood (not recorded which). The origin of the receptors is a woman in her forties who had been exposed to COVID-19.

The genes are TRBV30 and TRBJ2-3; TRBD1 matches at 9 bases. V shed 5 bases and J 3 bases; nucleotides not matched to a gene: 9. The CDR3 runs to 15 residues. Germline CDR1 reads GTSNPN; CDR2 reads SVGIG (reference sequence). The CDR3 sequence is CAWRRTGVWTDTQYF. As DNA, the CDR3 is TGTGCCTGGCGGAGGACAGGGGTTTGGACAGATACGCAGTATTTT.

The chain couples TRBV11-2 to TRBJ2-2; D is possibly TRBD1 (6 bases). Germline CDR1 reads SGHAT; CDR2 reads FQNNGV. The CDR3 sequence is 15 residues long. V was shortened by 5 bases and J by 6 bases, with 16 bases between the two germline ends. CDR3 bases: TGTGCCAGCAGCACAGGGACCCGATCCCCCGGGGAGCTGTTTTTT. Its translation: CASSTGTRSPGELFF. The full variable domain, rest sourced from reference TRBV11-2 and TRBJ2-2, is EAGVAQSPRYKIIEKRQSVAFWCNPISGHATLYWYQQILGQGPKLLIQFQNNGVVDDSQLPKDRFSAERLKGVDSTLKIQPAKLEDSAVYLCASSTGTRSPGELFFGEGSRLTVL.

The J gene is TRBJ2-7, the V gene TRBV13; 9 bases agree with TRBD2. The J segment lost 7 bases and the V segment lost 5 bases, leaving 9 bases of the junction unmatched. CDR1 is PRHDT, CDR2 FYEKMQ, per germline (reference sequence). The CDR3 is made up of 14 amino acids. The CDR3 loop reads CASSHGVAGVEQYF. The CDR3 nucleotides read TGTGCCAGCAGCCATGGGGTAGCGGGAGTTGAGCAGTACTTC.

The V call is TRBV7-2, the J call TRBJ2-2; D is undetermined. With 0 bases removed from V and 8 bases from J, the gap between germline ends came to 13 bases. Per the germline V gene, CDR1 is SGHTA and CDR2 is FQGNSA. The CDR3 covers 15 residues. CDR3 sequence: CASSLALTGAGELFF. The CDR3 DNA sequence: TGTGCCAGCAGCTTAGCGCTAACCGGTGCGGGGGAGCTGTTTTTT.

The J gene is TRBJ1-1, the V gene TRBV20-1; D gene ambiguous. This CDR3 contains 14 residues. Germline V gives CDR1 DFQATT, CDR2 SNEGSKA (reference sequence). V was pared by 3 bases and J by 1 base, with 12 bases between. Here the CDR3 DNA reads TGCAGTGCTAGTGATACCCGGGGGAACACTGAAGCTTTCTTT. Translating it yields CSASDTRGNTEAFF.

This clone was seen once. The chain couples TRBV7-6 to TRBJ2-7, with 10 bases fitting TRBD1. Germline CDR1 reads SGHVS; CDR2 reads FNYEAQ. Germline trimming cut 1 base from V and 2 bases from J; bases unmatched to any gene: 8. The CDR3 length is 17 residues. The CDR3 region has the DNA TGTGCCAGCAGCTTAGGAGTTCGGACAGGGGGAACCTACGAGCAGTACTTC. It yields the protein CASSLGVRTGGTYEQYF.